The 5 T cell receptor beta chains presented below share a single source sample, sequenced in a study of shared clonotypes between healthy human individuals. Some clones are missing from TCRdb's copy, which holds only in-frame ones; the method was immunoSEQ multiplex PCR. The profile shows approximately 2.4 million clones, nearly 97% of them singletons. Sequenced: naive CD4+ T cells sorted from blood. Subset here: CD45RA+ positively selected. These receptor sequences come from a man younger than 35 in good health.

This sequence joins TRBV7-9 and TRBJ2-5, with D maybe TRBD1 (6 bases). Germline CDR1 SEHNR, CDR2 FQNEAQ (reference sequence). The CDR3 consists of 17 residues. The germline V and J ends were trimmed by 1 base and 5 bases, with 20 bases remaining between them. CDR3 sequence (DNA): TGTGCCAGCAGCTTAGGTCTCCGAGACAGGTCCTTCGAGACCCAGTACTTC. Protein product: CASSLGLRDRSFETQYF.

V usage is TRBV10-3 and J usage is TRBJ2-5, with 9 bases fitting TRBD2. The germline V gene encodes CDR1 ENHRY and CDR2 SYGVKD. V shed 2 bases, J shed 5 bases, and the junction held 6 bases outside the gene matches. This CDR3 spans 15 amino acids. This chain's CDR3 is CAISELLAGQETQYF. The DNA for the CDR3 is TGTGCCATCAGTGAGCTACTAGCGGGTCAGGAGACCCAGTACTTC.

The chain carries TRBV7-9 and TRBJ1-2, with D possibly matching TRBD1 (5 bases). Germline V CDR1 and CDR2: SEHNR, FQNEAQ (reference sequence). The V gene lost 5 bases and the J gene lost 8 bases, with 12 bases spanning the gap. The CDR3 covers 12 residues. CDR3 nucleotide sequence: TGTGCCAGCAGCCCGGGACTGCGGGGCTACACCTTC. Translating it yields CASSPGLRGYTF.

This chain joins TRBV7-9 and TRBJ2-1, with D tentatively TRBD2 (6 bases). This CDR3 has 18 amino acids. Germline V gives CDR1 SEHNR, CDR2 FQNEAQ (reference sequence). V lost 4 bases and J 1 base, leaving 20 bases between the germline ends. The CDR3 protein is CASSSLSLGRLSYNEQFF. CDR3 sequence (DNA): TGTGCCAGCAGCTCCTTATCCCTGGGGAGGTTGTCCTACAATGAGCAGTTCTTC.

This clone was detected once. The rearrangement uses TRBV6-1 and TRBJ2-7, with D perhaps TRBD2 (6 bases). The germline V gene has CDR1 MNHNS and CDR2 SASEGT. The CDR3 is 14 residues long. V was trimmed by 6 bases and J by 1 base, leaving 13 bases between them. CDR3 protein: CASRENAGSYEQYF. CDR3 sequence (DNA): TGTGCCAGCAGGGAGAACGCGGGATCCTACGAGCAGTACTTC.